This paragraph reports one T cell receptor (beta chain). These data belong to a study of cytomegalovirus exposure and HLA in healthy donors. Germline CDR1 is LGHNA and CDR2 is YSLEER. CDR3 length: 19 residues. V lost 2 bases to trimming and J lost 4 bases, with 26 bases between them. The PCR made use of 60 Vbeta and 13 Jbeta primers. TCRdb's table, derived via immunoSEQ multiplex PCR, lists solely in-frame clones and lacks some. This table holds approximately 77,000 clones. The sequencing sample was made of PBMCs. The sequence was obtained from a man aged 25-40 years in good health and CMV-seronegative. This chain uses TRBV4-3 with TRBJ1-2; TRBD1 might be the D (6 bases). The CDR3 loop reads CASSQIHGRGGGSLYGYTF. The CDR3 DNA sequence: TGCGCCAGCAGCCAAATTCACGGGAGGGGAGGGGGGAGCCTCTATGGCTACACCTTC.